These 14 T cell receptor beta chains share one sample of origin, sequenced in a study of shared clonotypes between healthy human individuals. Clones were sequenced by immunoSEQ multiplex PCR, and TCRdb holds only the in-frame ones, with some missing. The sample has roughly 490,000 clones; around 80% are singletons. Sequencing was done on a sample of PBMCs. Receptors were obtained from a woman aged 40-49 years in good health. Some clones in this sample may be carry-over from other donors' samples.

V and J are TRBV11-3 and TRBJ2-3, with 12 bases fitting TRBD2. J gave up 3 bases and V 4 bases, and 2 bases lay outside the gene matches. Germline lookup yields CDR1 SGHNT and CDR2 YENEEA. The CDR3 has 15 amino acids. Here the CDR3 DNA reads TGTGCCAGCAGCTCCGGACTAGCGGGGACAGATACGCAGTATTTT. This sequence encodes CASSSGLAGTDTQYF.

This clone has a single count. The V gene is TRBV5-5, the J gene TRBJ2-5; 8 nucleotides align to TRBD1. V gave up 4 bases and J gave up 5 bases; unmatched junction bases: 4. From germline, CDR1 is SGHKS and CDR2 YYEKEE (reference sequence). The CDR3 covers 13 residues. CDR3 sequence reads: CASSTDRGETQYF. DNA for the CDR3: TGTGCCAGCAGCACTGACAGGGGTGAGACCCAGTACTTC.

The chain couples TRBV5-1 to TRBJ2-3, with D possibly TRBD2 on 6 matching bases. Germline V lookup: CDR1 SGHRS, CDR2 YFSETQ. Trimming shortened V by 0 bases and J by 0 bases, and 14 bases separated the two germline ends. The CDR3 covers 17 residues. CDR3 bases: TGCGCCAGCAGCTTGGCCGGGAGCGGCTATAGCACAGATACGCAGTATTTT. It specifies CASSLAGSGYSTDTQYF.

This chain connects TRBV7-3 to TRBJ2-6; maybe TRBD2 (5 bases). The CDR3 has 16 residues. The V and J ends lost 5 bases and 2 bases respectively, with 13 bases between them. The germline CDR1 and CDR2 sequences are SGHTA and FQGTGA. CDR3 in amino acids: CASSPDSGTGANVLTF. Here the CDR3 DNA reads TGTGCCAGCAGCCCCGACTCGGGGACTGGGGCCAACGTCCTGACTTTC.

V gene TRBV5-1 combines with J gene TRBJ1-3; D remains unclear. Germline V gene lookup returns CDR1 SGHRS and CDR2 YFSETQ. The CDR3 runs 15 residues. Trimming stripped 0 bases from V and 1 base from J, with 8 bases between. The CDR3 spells CASSLGESSGNTIYF. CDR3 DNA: TGCGCCAGCAGCTTGGGAGAATCATCTGGAAACACCATATATTTT.

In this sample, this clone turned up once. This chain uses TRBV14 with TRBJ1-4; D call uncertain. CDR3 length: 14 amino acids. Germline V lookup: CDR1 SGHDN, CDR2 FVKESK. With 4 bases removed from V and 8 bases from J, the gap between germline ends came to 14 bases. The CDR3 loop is CASSRPGGAEKLFF. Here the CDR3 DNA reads TGTGCCAGCAGCCGGCCGGGAGGAGCCGAAAAACTGTTTTTT.

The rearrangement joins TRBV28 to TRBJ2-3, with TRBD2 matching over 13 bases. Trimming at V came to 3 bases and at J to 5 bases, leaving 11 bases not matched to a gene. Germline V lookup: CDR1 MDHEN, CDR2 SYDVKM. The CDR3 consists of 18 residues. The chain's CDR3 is CASSFARTSGSRGDTQYF. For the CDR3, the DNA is TGTGCCAGCAGTTTCGCGCGGACTAGCGGGAGTAGGGGAGATACGCAGTATTTT.

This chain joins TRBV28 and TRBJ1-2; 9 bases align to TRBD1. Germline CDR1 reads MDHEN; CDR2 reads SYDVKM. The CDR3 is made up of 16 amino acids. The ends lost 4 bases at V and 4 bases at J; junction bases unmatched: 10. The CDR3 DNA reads TGTGCCAGCAGTTCCCCACACAGGGGGCAGGGCTATGGCTACACCTTC. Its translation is CASSSPHRGQGYGYTF.

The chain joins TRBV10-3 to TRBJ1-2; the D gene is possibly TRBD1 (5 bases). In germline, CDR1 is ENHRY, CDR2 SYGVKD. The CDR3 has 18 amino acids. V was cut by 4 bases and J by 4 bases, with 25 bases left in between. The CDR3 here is CAISGGMSSPQQTYGYTF. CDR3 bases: TGTGCCATCAGTGGGGGGATGAGTTCACCGCAACAAACCTATGGCTACACCTTC.

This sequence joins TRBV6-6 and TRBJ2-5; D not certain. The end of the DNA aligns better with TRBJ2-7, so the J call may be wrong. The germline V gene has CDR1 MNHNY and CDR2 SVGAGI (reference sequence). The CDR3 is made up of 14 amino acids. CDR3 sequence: CASSYWQADYEQYF. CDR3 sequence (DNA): TGTGCCAGCAGTTACTGGCAGGCCGACTACGAGCAGTACTTC.

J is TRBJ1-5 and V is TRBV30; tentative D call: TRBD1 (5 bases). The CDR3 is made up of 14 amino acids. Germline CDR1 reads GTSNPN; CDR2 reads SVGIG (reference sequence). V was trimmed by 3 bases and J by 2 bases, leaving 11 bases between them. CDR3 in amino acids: CAWSRDGRNQPQHF. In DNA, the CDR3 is TGTGCCTGGAGCCGGGACGGACGCAATCAGCCCCAGCATTTT.

CDR3 loop: CASSPPNRVNTEAFF. For the CDR3, the DNA is TGTGCCAGCAGCCCACCCAATCGGGTGAACACTGAAGCTTTCTTT. This sequence joins TRBV28 and TRBJ1-1; D remains unclear. This CDR3 region has 15 residues. V lost 6 bases and J 0 bases, leaving 14 bases between the germline ends. The germline CDR1 and CDR2 sequences are MDHEN and SYDVKM.

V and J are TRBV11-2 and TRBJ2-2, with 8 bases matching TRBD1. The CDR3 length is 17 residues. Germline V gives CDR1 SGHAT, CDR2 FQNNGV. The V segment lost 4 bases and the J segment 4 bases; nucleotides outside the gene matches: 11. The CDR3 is CASSSGQGGGSTGELFF. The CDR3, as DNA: TGTGCCAGCAGCTCCGGACAGGGTGGTGGTAGCACCGGGGAGCTGTTTTTT.

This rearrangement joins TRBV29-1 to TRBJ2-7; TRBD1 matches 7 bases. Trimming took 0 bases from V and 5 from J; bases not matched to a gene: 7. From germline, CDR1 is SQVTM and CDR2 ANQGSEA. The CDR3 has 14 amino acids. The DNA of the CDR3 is TGCAGCGTTGAAGATCGGGACAGTCCTAACGAGCAGTACTTC. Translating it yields CSVEDRDSPNEQYF.